The rows below give T cell receptor beta chains drawn from one sample of a study of T cells after yellow fever vaccination. TCRdb re-called the 5' RACE reads with MiXCR, one entry per CDR3 protein. The sample holds under 200,000 distinct CDR3 sequences, more than 5.5% seen once. Specimen: CD4+ T cells sorted from PBMCs, collected less than 6 days after the first yellow fever vaccination. These TCRs come from a young man who received the YFV17D yellow fever vaccine. Each CDR3 is given with its conserved first and last residue. The order of the fields is J gene, V gene, D gene, clone size, CDR3 DNA, CDR3 protein. The D gene is left open where the match is weak. The size entry is marked missing in some rows and otherwise reads once, few, many or a size class.

J: TRBJ2-7
V: TRBV19
D: NA
size: NA
DNA: TGTGCCAGTAGTATATCTTGGCGGTTAGCCCTCTACGAGCAGTACTTC
CDR3: CASSISWRLALYEQYF

J: TRBJ2-5
V: TRBV29-1
D: TRBD2
size: NA
DNA: TGCAGCGCACCGGGACTAGCGGGGGGGGGCGCCGGGACCCAGTACTTC
CDR3: CSAPGLAGGGAGTQYF

J: TRBJ1-6
V: TRBV2
D: TRBD1
size: many
DNA: TGTGCCGGACGGACAGGGGGTCTTTCACCCCTCCACTTT
CDR3: CAGRTGGLSPLHF

J: TRBJ2-1
V: TRBV28
D: TRBD2
size: many
DNA: TGTGCCAGCAGTTTATATACGGGGGGGAGGGATGAGCAGTTCTTC
CDR3: CASSLYTGGRDEQFF

J: TRBJ1-2
V: TRBV5-1
D: NA
size: many
DNA: TGCGCCAGCAGCTCGGCCGGGGAATCTAACTATGGCTACACCTTC
CDR3: CASSSAGESNYGYTF

J: TRBJ1-5
V: TRBV12-3/TRBV12-4
D: TRBD1
size: NA
DNA: TGTGCCAGCAGTGGACAGGAATTTCAGCCCCAGCATTTT
CDR3: CASSGQEFQPQHF

J: TRBJ2-5
V: TRBV7-8
D: NA
size: NA
DNA: TGTGCCAGCAGCTTTGGTGCTTTTGAGACCCAGTACTTC
CDR3: CASSFGAFETQYF

J: TRBJ1-3
V: TRBV6-6
D: NA
size: many
DNA: TGTGCCACCTCCCCACAGAATTCGAACACCATATATTTT
CDR3: CATSPQNSNTIYF

J: TRBJ1-6
V: TRBV30
D: NA
size: NA
DNA: TGTGCCTGGGGACGACCCGGACAGTATTCTGGTCCACCCCTCCACTTT
CDR3: CAWGRPGQYSGPPLHF

J: TRBJ2-4
V: TRBV5-1
D: NA
size: many
DNA: TGCGCCAGCAGCCCCGGTTGGCGGGGCCGGGAAATTCAGTACTTC
CDR3: CASSPGWRGREIQYF

J: TRBJ2-6
V: TRBV19
D: NA
size: NA
DNA: TGTGCCAGTAGTATACGGGGATCCAACGTCCTGACTTTC
CDR3: CASSIRGSNVLTF

J: TRBJ1-1
V: TRBV5-5
D: NA
size: few
DNA: TGTGCCAGCAGCGGACGGACACAGAACACTGAAGCTTTCTTT
CDR3: CASSGRTQNTEAFF

J: TRBJ2-1
V: TRBV24-1
D: TRBD1
size: many
DNA: TGTGCCACCAGTGTCTCGGCGGACAGGGGTCAGCAGTTCTTC
CDR3: CATSVSADRGQQFF

J: TRBJ1-5
V: TRBV5-1
D: TRBD1
size: many
DNA: TGCGCCAGCAGACCCGACAGGGATCAGCCCCAGCATTTT
CDR3: CASRPDRDQPQHF

J: TRBJ1-2
V: TRBV27
D: NA
size: NA
DNA: TGTGCCAGCAGTTTAGTAGGACAGAACTATGGCTACACCTTC
CDR3: CASSLVGQNYGYTF

J: TRBJ2-3
V: TRBV7-2
D: NA
size: many
DNA: TGTGCCAGCAGCTTATTGAGCCCGAGGGATACGCAGTATTTT
CDR3: CASSLLSPRDTQYF

J: TRBJ2-5
V: TRBV5-1
D: TRBD2
size: many
DNA: TGCGCCAGCAGCCTCGGGACTAGCGGAGGGGTGGAGACCCAGTACTTC
CDR3: CASSLGTSGGVETQYF

J: TRBJ1-2
V: TRBV7-2
D: NA
size: NA
DNA: TGTGCCAGCAGCTCTTACTCCCCGGGACACGACGGCTATGGCTACACCTTC
CDR3: CASSSYSPGHDGYGYTF

J: TRBJ1-1
V: TRBV4-3
D: NA
size: many
DNA: TGCGCCAGCAGCCAAAGAGGTTCGAACACTGAAGCTTTCTTT
CDR3: CASSQRGSNTEAFF

J: TRBJ1-4
V: TRBV11-2
D: NA
size: few
DNA: TGTGCCAGCAGCTTACCTCCCGGCCCCGACAGTAATGAAAAACTGTTTTTT
CDR3: CASSLPPGPDSNEKLFF

J: TRBJ2-3
V: TRBV27
D: TRBD1
size: many
DNA: TGTGTCAGCAGGGGGCTGGGCACAGATACGCAGTATTTT
CDR3: CVSRGLGTDTQYF

J: TRBJ1-2
V: TRBV30
D: NA
size: few
DNA: TGTGCCTGGAGTACAGGGATCGGCTATGGCTACACCTTC
CDR3: CAWSTGIGYGYTF

J: TRBJ2-3
V: TRBV7-2
D: TRBD2
size: NA
DNA: TGTGCCAGCAGCTTACGCGGCGGGGGGACCCCAGATACGCAGTATTTT
CDR3: CASSLRGGGTPDTQYF

J: TRBJ2-1
V: TRBV20-1
D: TRBD2
size: NA
DNA: TGCAGTGCTGGCAGACTAGCGGGGCTCACGTTCAATGAGCAGTTCTTC
CDR3: CSAGRLAGLTFNEQFF

J: TRBJ2-1
V: TRBV5-1
D: TRBD2
size: NA
DNA: TGCGCCAGCACCCCAATTACTAGCGGCCCCGGTGAGCAGTTCTTC
CDR3: CASTPITSGPGEQFF

J: TRBJ2-1
V: TRBV7-9
D: TRBD2
size: few
DNA: TGTGCCAGCAGTTCTACTAGCGGGGGCTGGAATGAGCAGTTCTTC
CDR3: CASSSTSGGWNEQFF

J: TRBJ2-2
V: TRBV7-3
D: NA
size: few
DNA: TGTGCCAGCAGCTCCCCAGGGGGGGGCAGAACCGGGGAGCTGTTTTTT
CDR3: CASSSPGGGRTGELFF

J: TRBJ2-3
V: TRBV18
D: TRBD1
size: NA
DNA: TGTGCCAGCTCGACAGGGTCAGATACGCAGTATTTT
CDR3: CASSTGSDTQYF

J: TRBJ1-1
V: TRBV5-1
D: NA
size: NA
DNA: TGCGCCAGCAGCTGGGCCCTGAACACTGAAGCTTTCTTT
CDR3: CASSWALNTEAFF

J: TRBJ2-5
V: TRBV9
D: NA
size: many
DNA: TGTGCCAGCAGCGGCCACCTAACGGAGACCCAGTACTTC
CDR3: CASSGHLTETQYF

J: TRBJ1-6
V: TRBV18
D: NA
size: many
DNA: TGTGCCAGCTCAGGGCAGGAGAATTCACCCCTCCACTTT
CDR3: CASSGQENSPLHF

J: TRBJ2-5
V: TRBV19
D: NA
size: many
DNA: TGTGCCAGTAGTACAACCCAGCGGGAGACCCAGTACTTC
CDR3: CASSTTQRETQYF

J: TRBJ1-5
V: TRBV11-2
D: TRBD1
size: few
DNA: TGTGCCAGCAGCTCGGGACAGGGAAGGTATCAGCCCCAGCATTTT
CDR3: CASSSGQGRYQPQHF

J: TRBJ2-3
V: TRBV5-1
D: TRBD1
size: NA
DNA: TGCGCCAGCAGCTTGGCAGGGACAGGGGGCATCACAGATACGCAGTATTTT
CDR3: CASSLAGTGGITDTQYF

J: TRBJ2-4
V: TRBV28
D: TRBD2
size: NA
DNA: TGTGCCAGCAGGCTCGGACTAGCGGGGGACATTCAGTACTTC
CDR3: CASRLGLAGDIQYF

J: TRBJ2-5
V: TRBV6-2/TRBV6-3
D: TRBD2
size: many
DNA: TGTGCCAGCAGGCTAGCGGGGGCACCCCAAGAGACCCAGTACTTC
CDR3: CASRLAGAPQETQYF

J: TRBJ1-6
V: TRBV30
D: NA
size: NA
DNA: TGTGCCTGGAGTACAAATGGGGGGTCGTCACCCCTCCACTTT
CDR3: CAWSTNGGSSPLHF

J: TRBJ2-7
V: TRBV12-3/TRBV12-4
D: NA
size: NA
DNA: TGTGCCAGCAGTCCCGGGAACTACGAGCAGTACTTC
CDR3: CASSPGNYEQYF

J: TRBJ1-5
V: TRBV28
D: NA
size: NA
DNA: TGTGCCAGCTCTTGGGGATTCAATCAGCCCCAGCATTTT
CDR3: CASSWGFNQPQHF

J: TRBJ1-5
V: TRBV29-1
D: TRBD1
size: few
DNA: TGCAGCGCCAGGACAGGGCCGGAGACGCCCCAGCATTTT
CDR3: CSARTGPETPQHF

J: TRBJ1-1
V: TRBV7-2
D: TRBD1
size: few
DNA: TGTGCCAGCAGGCTTACAGTGGGACAGGGGGCCGGGGCTTTCTTT
CDR3: CASRLTVGQGAGAFF

J: TRBJ2-3
V: TRBV12-3/TRBV12-4
D: TRBD1
size: many
DNA: TGTGCCAGCAGTTTATGGGGTGCAGGGGGCGCAGATACGCAGTATTTT
CDR3: CASSLWGAGGADTQYF

J: TRBJ2-2
V: TRBV12-3/TRBV12-4
D: TRBD2
size: many
DNA: TGTGCCAGCAGCCGGTTAGCGGGGGGGAAAACCGGGGAGCTGTTTTTT
CDR3: CASSRLAGGKTGELFF

J: TRBJ2-2
V: TRBV7-8
D: TRBD1
size: few
DNA: TGTGCCAGCAGCTTAGGGGACAGGGGCACCGGGGAGCTGTTTTTT
CDR3: CASSLGDRGTGELFF

J: TRBJ1-2
V: TRBV6-5
D: NA
size: few
DNA: TGTGCCAGCAGTTGGGGGCCGAACCTCTATGGCTACACCTTC
CDR3: CASSWGPNLYGYTF

J: TRBJ2-1
V: TRBV11-2
D: TRBD1
size: many
DNA: TGTGCCAGCACCCCCGTTCGGGACAGGGGGAACAATGAGCAGTTCTTC
CDR3: CASTPVRDRGNNEQFF

J: TRBJ2-5
V: TRBV4-3
D: NA
size: many
DNA: TGCGCCAGCAGCCAATCCCGGGTTTCAGAGACCCAGTACTTC
CDR3: CASSQSRVSETQYF

J: TRBJ2-7
V: TRBV5-1
D: NA
size: many
DNA: TGCGCCAGCAGCTTGGTTCTCGGGGGTCTTTACGAGCAGTACTTC
CDR3: CASSLVLGGLYEQYF

J: TRBJ2-2
V: TRBV6-2/TRBV6-3
D: NA
size: many
DNA: TGTGCCAGCAGTCCGGGGACGACTAGGACCGGGGAGCTGTTTTTT
CDR3: CASSPGTTRTGELFF

J: TRBJ2-5
V: TRBV18
D: NA
size: many
DNA: TGTGCCAGCTCACCACTCAGCACCTCGGAGACCCAGTACTTC
CDR3: CASSPLSTSETQYF

J: TRBJ2-7
V: TRBV6-1
D: TRBD1
size: many
DNA: TGTGCCAGCAGTGACAGAGGGGGCTTCGGCGACGAGCAGTACTTC
CDR3: CASSDRGGFGDEQYF

J: TRBJ1-5
V: TRBV6-2/TRBV6-3
D: NA
size: few
DNA: TGTGCCAGCAGCCCATTGGGGTACAATCAGCCCCAGCATTTT
CDR3: CASSPLGYNQPQHF

J: TRBJ2-1
V: TRBV4-2
D: NA
size: few
DNA: TGTGCCAGCAGCCTAGGGGACTGGGATGAGCAGTTCTTC
CDR3: CASSLGDWDEQFF

J: TRBJ2-1
V: TRBV5-1
D: TRBD2
size: many
DNA: TGCGCCAGCAGCCAAACTACTAGCGGGGGGGCCACCTACAATGAGCAGTTCTTC
CDR3: CASSQTTSGGATYNEQFF

J: TRBJ1-1
V: TRBV6-2/TRBV6-3
D: NA
size: many
DNA: TGTGCCAGCAGTTACCCACTGGACGGGAACACTGAAGCTTTCTTT
CDR3: CASSYPLDGNTEAFF

J: TRBJ2-5
V: TRBV5-1
D: NA
size: NA
DNA: TGCGCCAGCAGCTTGATATCGGGGTTGGAGACCCAGTACTTC
CDR3: CASSLISGLETQYF

J: TRBJ1-6
V: TRBV12-3/TRBV12-4
D: NA
size: many
DNA: TGTGCCAGCACCACCGCCTATAATTCACCCCTCCACTTT
CDR3: CASTTAYNSPLHF

J: TRBJ2-2
V: TRBV11-3
D: NA
size: NA
DNA: TGTGCCATCACCTCGGGGGCTACGAACACCGGGGAGCTGTTTTTT
CDR3: CAITSGATNTGELFF